This T cell receptor (beta chain) originates from a study of T cells after posttransplantation cyclophosphamide. Repertoires were generated with immunoSEQ multiplex PCR, while TCRdb's copy carries only in-frame clones and drops some. The table lists approximately 13,000 clones, over 80% of them singletons. This CDR3 contains 11 residues. Germline V gives CDR1 DFQATT, CDR2 SNEGSKA (reference sequence). V dropped 3 bases and J dropped 1 base, with 3 bases sitting between them. This receptor was identified in a middle-aged man in good health, CMV-negative, and a related stem cell transplant donor. The sequencing input was memory CD4+ T cells sorted from PBMCs. The chain joins TRBV20-1 to TRBJ1-1; unclear D gene. The CDR3 DNA reads as TGCAGTGCTAGTAAGAACACTGAAGCTTTCTTT. Translating it yields CSASKNTEAFF.